The 3 T cell receptor beta chains below come from one sample, sequenced in a study of response to subunit inactivated influenza vaccine. TCRdb processed the RT-PCR reads anew with MiXCR; each CDR3 protein has one entry. The sample lists a few hundred thousand distinct CDR3 sequences, about 20% occurring once. Specimen: PBMCs from blood, collected about 20 months after vaccination. These receptor sequences come from a man aged 50 to 75 who received an inactivated influenza vaccine.

The V and J genes are TRBV11-1 and TRBJ2-1; 8 nucleotides match TRBD1. The CDR3 extends over 14 amino acids. V lost 3 bases and J lost 4; bases outside the gene matches: 2. Per the germline V gene, CDR1 is SGHAT and CDR2 is FQDESV (reference sequence). The CDR3 sequence is CASSFGQGYNEQFF. The CDR3 DNA reads TGTGCCAGCAGCTTCGGACAGGGTTACAATGAGCAGTTCTTC.

This chain uses TRBV10-3 with TRBJ2-7; tentatively, D is TRBD1 (5 bases). Germline V gene sequence: CDR1 ENHRY, CDR2 SYGVKD. Deletions cut 2 bases from V and 2 bases from J, with 13 bases between. This CDR3 contains 15 residues. The CDR3 coding sequence is TGTGCCATCAGTGAGGGGGCCATCCTACCCTACGAGCAGTACTTC. Its translation: CAISEGAILPYEQYF.

In its sample, this clonotype was seen a few times. This chain uses TRBV6-1 with TRBJ1-3, with 9 nucleotides matching TRBD1. The CDR3 is 17 amino acids. Germline V lookup: CDR1 MNHNS, CDR2 SASEGT. The junction had 13 bases not matched to a gene; V was cut back by 8 bases and J by 2 bases. CDR3: CASSRQGVSSAGNTIYF. CDR3 coding DNA: TGTGCCAGCTCAAGACAGGGGGTTTCATCTGCTGGAAACACCATATATTTT.